The entry below describes one T cell receptor beta chain. Its recognized antigen is unknown. No base-level quality is on record; no much larger clone is a single base apart. CDR1 and CDR2, per the germline V gene, are SGHAT and FQNNGV. CDR3 length: 16 amino acids, cysteine to phenylalanine. Only CDR3 DNA remains: 48 bases, in frame from the first base. V is clipped by 6 bases and J by 5 bases, and the sequence between their germline boundaries is 22 bases long. The data were obtained in a study of control samples from healthy donors and cancer patients (TCRdb year 2020). Receptors were amplified or captured by the immunoSEQ multiplex PCR assay. TCRdb re-hosts the immuneACCESS table, in-frame sequences only. Its copies lack some clones; in the studies checked, an unresolved V gene accounts for under half of them, and the cause for the rest is not known. Recorded for this sample are about 120,000 clones; around 92% of them occurred a single time. The ten largest clones capture approximately 37% of the sample.

Sequencing was done on a sample of blood. The receptor was isolated from a man aged 50 or older in good health. The chain was built from TRBV11-2 and TRBJ2-5; TRBD1 might be the D gene, on 6 matching bases. The CDR3 corresponds to CASRDMVTGKRETQYF. The base sequence is TGTGCCAGCAGAGACATGGTAACAGGGAAAAGGGAGACCCAGTACTTC. With all but the CDR3 taken from the reference TRBV11-2 and TRBJ2-5 genes, the full variable domain is: EAGVAQSPRYKIIEKRQSVAFWCNPISGHATLYWYQQILGQGPKLLIQFQNNGVVDDSQLPKDRFSAERLKGVDSTLKIQPAKLEDSAVYLCASRDMVTGKRETQYFGPGTRLLVL.